This is a list of T cell receptor beta chains from one sample in a study of regulatory T cells in long-lasting Graves disease. TCRdb reanalysed the multiplex PCR reads using MiXCR and keeps one entry per CDR3 protein. The sample has around 420,000 distinct CDR3 sequences, approximately 16% seen once. These data were likewise used in another study, on T cells in Graves' hyperthyroidism and ophthalmopathy.

This specimen was peripheral blood mononuclear cells (PBMCs), taken at new diagnosis, from a patient treated with antithyroid drugs. The source is a middle-aged woman with Graves disease. CDR3s include the opening cysteine and the closing phenylalanine or tryptophan. D genes are given only for firm matches. Clone size is shown for a subset of rows, as once, few, many or a class of expanded clone.

j_call clone_size d_call v_call cdr3_aa cdr3_nt
TRBJ2-3 - - TRBV20-1 CSAWASDTQYF TGCAGTGCCTGGGCGTCAGATACGCAGTATTTT
TRBJ2-1 - - TRBV18 CASSPVSGYNEQFF TGTGCCAGCTCACCGGTTAGCGGTTACAATGAGCAGTTCTTC
TRBJ2-2 few - TRBV12-3/TRBV12-4 CASSLRLASGGELFF TGTGCCAGCAGTTTGCGGCTAGCAAGCGGTGGGGAGCTGTTTTTT
TRBJ1-5 many - TRBV12-3/TRBV12-4 CASSLSGRAQPQHF TGTGCCAGCAGTTTAAGTGGCAGAGCTCAGCCCCAGCATTTT
TRBJ1-1 many - TRBV20-1 CSARKTDKNTEAFF TGCAGTGCTAGAAAGACGGACAAGAACACTGAAGCTTTCTTT
TRBJ2-7 many - TRBV11-2 CASSLDLQGRGTYEQYF TGTGCCAGCAGCTTAGATCTACAGGGCAGAGGGACCTACGAGCAGTACTTC
TRBJ2-5 - - TRBV27 CASADGETQYF TGTGCCAGCGCGGACGGAGAGACCCAGTACTTC
TRBJ2-7 - TRBD1 TRBV7-2 CASSLEFGTAYEQYF TGTGCCAGCAGCTTAGAATTCGGGACAGCCTACGAGCAGTACTTC
TRBJ2-5 many - TRBV9 CASSVGQGPQETQYF TGTGCCAGCAGCGTGGGCCAAGGGCCTCAAGAGACCCAGTACTTC
TRBJ2-1 - TRBD2 TRBV15 CATTTSGRWDEQFF TGTGCCACCACAACTAGCGGGAGATGGGATGAGCAGTTCTTC
TRBJ2-2 many TRBD2 TRBV10-1 CASSEIRAGGLLGELFF TGCGCCAGCAGTGAGATCCGGGCGGGAGGGCTTCTCGGGGAGCTGTTTTTT
TRBJ2-5 many TRBD2 TRBV7-2 CASSLTWTSGRAAETQYF TGTGCCAGCAGCTTAACCTGGACTAGCGGGAGGGCCGCGGAGACCCAGTACTTC